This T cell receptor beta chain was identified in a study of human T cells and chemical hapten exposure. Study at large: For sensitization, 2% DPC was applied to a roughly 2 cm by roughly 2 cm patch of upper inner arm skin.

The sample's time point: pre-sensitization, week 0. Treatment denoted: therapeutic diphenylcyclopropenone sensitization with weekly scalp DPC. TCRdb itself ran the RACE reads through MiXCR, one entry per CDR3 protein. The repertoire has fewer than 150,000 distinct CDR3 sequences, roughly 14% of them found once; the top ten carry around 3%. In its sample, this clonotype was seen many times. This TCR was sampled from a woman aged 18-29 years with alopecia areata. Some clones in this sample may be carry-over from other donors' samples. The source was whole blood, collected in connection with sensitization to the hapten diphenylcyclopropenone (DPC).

The DNA of the CDR3 is TGTGCCAGCAGCTCTCGCCCCGAACGGGAGCAGTTCTTC. It is translated as CASSSRPEREQFF. J is TRBJ2-1 and V is TRBV7-6; D gene unclear. The CDR3 has 13 residues. Germline lookup yields CDR1 SGHVS and CDR2 FNYEAQ. Trimming removed 4 bases from V and 10 bases from J, with 14 bases in between.